The sequence of this T cell receptor beta chain was determined in a study of cytomegalovirus exposure and HLA in healthy donors. This table comes from immunoSEQ multiplex PCR, and its TCRdb copy is limited to in-frame clones, with some not included. This table has 120,000 to 150,000 clones, roughly 91% appearing once. J was trimmed by 10 bases and V by 3 bases; bases with no gene match: 13. CDR3 length equals 16 residues. CDR1 and CDR2 (germline): MDHEN, SYDVKM. About this clone: The antigen is unknown.

While the first cohort had fewer than 850 subjects, the donors belonged to the separate validation cohort of over a hundred subjects. Study-wide results and caveats: Reports indicated that the classifier achieved high specificity and sensitivity in diagnosing cytomegalovirus status. A few chains linked to CMV were shown in vitro to be specific for CMV antigens. Investigators reported 164 TCR beta chains as tied to cytomegalovirus.

Sequenced input: PBMCs. The clonotype was recovered from a young woman in good health and CMV-seropositive. The rearrangement joins TRBV28 to TRBJ1-5; TRBD1 aligns across 9 bases. CDR3 sequence (DNA): TGTGCCAGCAGTTTGGTGGGACAGGGACCAATCAGCCCCCAGCATTTT. Translation gives CASSLVGQGPISPQHF.